This T cell receptor beta chain was sequenced during a study of identical twins (dated by TCRdb to between 2015 and 2016). In terms of the full investigation: The study deep-sequenced TCR alpha and beta repertoires from monozygotic twins, unrelated adults of various ages and cord blood to test whether fetal clonotypes persist. To rule out contamination, replicate twin experiments were performed at different times with different library preparation protocols. Overall results and qualifications from the work: Excess twin sharing in beta out-of-frame sequences was weaker because fewer shared sequences lowered the signal-to-noise ratio. Abundant cord blood beta clonotypes carried fewer insertions; young adult naive repertoires showed a weaker similar trend, while memory repertoires showed none. Zero-insertion analyses could be partly confounded by invariant T cells such as MAIT and iNKT, although diverse VJ usage argued against such confounding for most clonotypes. Compared with coincidental sharing between unrelated individuals, out-of-frame TCR alpha sequences shared between twins showed an excess of sequences with low generation probability. In monozygotic twins, out-of-frame TCR alpha sharing was systematically underestimated by recombination models, although the models agreed with sharing between unrelated individuals. Because the same donors could not be followed over many years, the conclusions depended on cross-sectional statistical analysis.

Only healthy Caucasian donors were included. The twin cohort comprised three pairs of female monozygotic twins, all aged about 18 to 29 years. Peripheral blood mononuclear cells were the source from which RNA for the TCR libraries was isolated. The CDR3 numbers 15 residues from cysteine through phenylalanine. The sequence is cut down to CDR3 DNA, 45 bases in frame from base 1. Looking up the germline V gene (reference sequence) yields CDR1 LGHDT and CDR2 YNNKEL. The germline V and J ends show losses of 4 bases and 2 bases respectively, and no gene match explains 5 bases of the junction. The sample holds a few counts of this clonotype. Its antigen is currently not known. The input lacks base qualities; no much larger clone sits a single base away. The protocol used for the library was 5' RACE. The reads were generated on an Illumina HiSeq 2000. Template switching introduced a universal primer binding site; the final cDNA contained a unique molecular identifier, enabling accurate counting of TCR cDNA molecules. First-strand cDNA for TCR alpha and beta chains was synthesized from specific primers in the conserved constant-segment region. To control for contamination, every cDNA library was double barcoded, receiving both a SMART-Mk sample barcode and Illumina barcodes. TruSeq adapter sequences and Illumina sample barcodes were added in two successive PCR steps. Sequencing of the TCR alpha and beta cDNA libraries was done on the Illumina HiSeq platform using custom primers. The original pipeline was this. Raw reads were processed with MiGEC to extract unique molecular identifiers, and MiXCR was used to determine CDR3 positions. For each individual, recombination models were inferred using an EM algorithm with the repgenHMM and IGoR tools. Shared clonotypes were analyzed with the tcR package in R, and sharing was normalized by the product of cloneset sizes. To study raw recombination free of thymic and clonal selection effects, out-of-frame nonproductive sequences were analyzed. The public sequencing data were trimmed at Q25 with fastp and processed into clonotypes with MiXCR by TCRdb, which kept only in-frame beta chains. Records with the same CDR3 protein are collapsed into one entry carrying the most frequent genes and DNA. The V and J calls were not made by the authors but by TCRdb's processing. This sample gives some 760,000 distinct CDR3 sequences in total; about 20% of them show up just once. Together, the top ten hold around 14% of the sample.

The sample was also reused in another study, on T cells expressing NK-cell markers. As that second paper reports: In sorted CD3+CD56+NKG2C+, CD3+CD56+NKG2C- and CD3+CD56-NKG2C+ T-cell subsets from eight or nine donors, TCR beta-chain repertoires were profiled. Seven of the eight sequenced donors were HCMV-seropositive and one was HCMV-seronegative. To restrict sorting to alphabetaTCR-expressing T cells, an anti-gammadeltaTCR antibody was added in several experiments. For several donors, the dominant CD3+CD56+NKG2C+ clonotypes were among the top 10 CD8+ clonotypes and accounted for about 1.0-7.5% of CD8+ T cells. Those dominant clonotypes were again the most abundant among CD3+CD56-NKG2C+ cells in several donors, at roughly 25-65%. Whether the expanded NKG2C-expressing T cell clones were specific for HCMV antigens remained unclear. The eight sequenced donors were randomly selected healthy volunteers, three men and five women. To determine HCMV serostatus, a commercial ELISA kit was used to detect HCMV-specific IgG in serum. For several donors, unsorted PBMC were also used to sequence bulk peripheral blood T-cell repertoires. Reads were demultiplexed and grouped by UMI with MIGEC, and clonotypes were assembled and quantified with MiTCR. To remove erroneous sequences, TCR cDNA sequences were retained only when supported by two or more reads. The tcR package was used for downstream repertoire analysis, with clonotypes matched between fractions based on CDR3 nucleotide sequence plus V segment. Antigen specificity was annotated against VDJdb with VDJmatch, allowing one amino acid substitution in CDR3.

The TCR originated in a young woman in good health. Material: PBMCs. The chain employs TRBV3-1 and TRBJ2-3, and 8 junction bases match TRBD2. The bases read TGTGCCAGCAGCCGCGGGGGGCTGGCCACAGATACGCAGTATTTT. Its protein product is CASSRGGLATDTQYF.